This TCR beta chain came from a study of cytomegalovirus exposure and HLA in healthy donors. Trimming removed 3 bases from V and 3 bases from J; junction bases left unmatched: 3. Germline V gives CDR1 MDHEN, CDR2 SYDVKM. The CDR3 has 15 residues. Researchers ran the PCR with 60 Vbeta and 13 Jbeta primers. Produced via immunoSEQ multiplex PCR; TCRdb's table is partial and in-frame only. The sample lists around 180,000 clones; roughly 70% were seen once. Material for sequencing was PBMCs. This sequence originates from a girl aged 10 to 17 in good health and CMV-seronegative. The chain uses TRBV28 and TRBJ2-4; 9 nucleotides match TRBD2. The CDR3 protein is CASSLPAGGKNIQYF. In DNA, the CDR3 is TGTGCCAGCAGTTTGCCAGCGGGGGGCAAAAACATTCAGTACTTC.